These T cell receptor beta chains were read from a single sample in a study of somatic mutations in cytotoxic T cells in rheumatoid arthritis. Measured with immunoSEQ multiplex PCR; TCRdb has only the in-frame clones, and not every one. The table has tens of thousands of clones, roughly 86% seen once. Source material: CD8+ T cells sorted from blood. The source is a woman between 50 and 59 years old in good health. The CDR3 runs from the conserved cysteine through the conserved F or W. The D gene is left open where the match is weak. Clone size is given for some rows only: seen once, a few or many times, or a class if the clone is expanded.

clone_size: .
j_call: TRBJ1-2
v_call: TRBV25-1
d_call: .
cdr3_nt: TGTGCCAGCAGTGGGGGGAACAGGGCCTTCACCTTC
cdr3_aa: CASSGGNRAFTF

clone_size: .
j_call: TRBJ1-6
v_call: TRBV6-5
d_call: .
cdr3_nt: TGTGCCAGCAGCTCCGGGACCTATAATTCACCCCTCCACTTT
cdr3_aa: CASSSGTYNSPLHF

clone_size: .
j_call: TRBJ1-2
v_call: TRBV9
d_call: TRBD1
cdr3_nt: TGTGCCAGCAGCGTAGCAAGGACAGGGAGGGAATATGGCTACACCTTC
cdr3_aa: CASSVARTGREYGYTF

clone_size: .
j_call: TRBJ1-1
v_call: TRBV28
d_call: .
cdr3_nt: TGTGCCAGCAGCCTCGACGAATTTGGGCCTTATGGCACTGAAGCTTTCTTT
cdr3_aa: CASSLDEFGPYGTEAFF

clone_size: .
j_call: TRBJ2-3
v_call: TRBV7-7
d_call: TRBD2
cdr3_nt: TGTGCTAGCGCGCCAGCGGGGGGGAGTACAGATACGCAGTATTTT
cdr3_aa: CASAPAGGSTDTQYF

clone_size: .
j_call: TRBJ2-7
v_call: TRBV29-1
d_call: .
cdr3_nt: TGCAGCGTTCTAGGGGGCTACGAGCAGTACTTC
cdr3_aa: CSVLGGYEQYF

clone_size: .
j_call: TRBJ1-2
v_call: TRBV11-2
d_call: .
cdr3_nt: TGTGCCAGCAGCTTAGAAGACAGCCTTGAGGAGACCTTC
cdr3_aa: CASSLEDSLEETF

clone_size: .
j_call: TRBJ1-1
v_call: TRBV7-2
d_call: .
cdr3_nt: TGTGCCAGCAGCTTCTTCGCCGGGACACTGAACACTGAAGCTTTCTTT
cdr3_aa: CASSFFAGTLNTEAFF

clone_size: .
j_call: TRBJ1-5
v_call: TRBV27
d_call: .
cdr3_nt: TGTGCCAGCAGGCAGTATAGCAATCAGCCCCAGCATTTT
cdr3_aa: CASRQYSNQPQHF

clone_size: .
j_call: TRBJ1-1
v_call: TRBV4-2
d_call: .
cdr3_nt: TGTGCCAGCAGCCCGACGGTGGGGGGGAACACTGAAGCTTTCTTT
cdr3_aa: CASSPTVGGNTEAFF

clone_size: .
j_call: TRBJ2-1
v_call: TRBV9
d_call: TRBD2
cdr3_nt: TGTGCCAGCAGCACTCACGGGGGGACCGTGCCCAATGAGCAGTTCTTC
cdr3_aa: CASSTHGGTVPNEQFF

clone_size: .
j_call: TRBJ1-6
v_call: TRBV27
d_call: .
cdr3_nt: TGTGCCAGCCGATTCAGTTATAATTCACCCCTCCACTTT
cdr3_aa: CASRFSYNSPLHF

clone_size: .
j_call: TRBJ2-3
v_call: TRBV10-3
d_call: TRBD2
cdr3_nt: TGTGCCGCCGGATCGACTAGCGGGGAGACAGATACGCAGTATTTT
cdr3_aa: CAAGSTSGETDTQYF

clone_size: .
j_call: TRBJ2-3
v_call: TRBV6-4
d_call: TRBD1
cdr3_nt: TGTGCCAGCAGTGAACGAATCGATACAGGGGGTCACACAGATACGCAGTATTTT
cdr3_aa: CASSERIDTGGHTDTQYF

clone_size: once
j_call: TRBJ2-5
v_call: TRBV5-5
d_call: TRBD1
cdr3_nt: TGTGCCAGCAGCGACACCGGGACAGGGGGTCAAGAGACCCAGTACTTC
cdr3_aa: CASSDTGTGGQETQYF

clone_size: .
j_call: TRBJ2-5
v_call: TRBV5-6
d_call: TRBD1
cdr3_nt: TGTGCCAGCAGCAAGGGACAGCAAGAGACCCAGTACTTC
cdr3_aa: CASSKGQQETQYF

clone_size: .
j_call: TRBJ1-5
v_call: TRBV10-3
d_call: .
cdr3_nt: TGTGCCACGAGGGATACGGGCAATCAGCCCCAGCATTTT
cdr3_aa: CATRDTGNQPQHF

clone_size: .
j_call: TRBJ2-6
v_call: TRBV28
d_call: .
cdr3_nt: TGTGCCAGCAGTCGAGACGGCTCAAGCTCTGGGGCCAACGTCCTGACTTTC
cdr3_aa: CASSRDGSSSGANVLTF

clone_size: .
j_call: TRBJ2-7
v_call: TRBV29-1
d_call: TRBD1
cdr3_nt: TGCAGCGGCGGGACAGGGGGACCCGAGCAGTACTTC
cdr3_aa: CSGGTGGPEQYF

clone_size: .
j_call: TRBJ1-1
v_call: TRBV2
d_call: .
cdr3_nt: TGTGCCAGCAGCGCCCAGCCTGAAGCTTTCTTT
cdr3_aa: CASSAQPEAFF

clone_size: .
j_call: TRBJ1-5
v_call: TRBV27
d_call: .
cdr3_nt: TGTGCCAGCAGGCCCCGGGACGGTAGCAATCAGCCCCAGCATTTT
cdr3_aa: CASRPRDGSNQPQHF

clone_size: .
j_call: TRBJ2-7
v_call: TRBV2
d_call: TRBD2
cdr3_nt: TGTGCCAGCAGTGAATACCTCGGACTAGCGGGGGGGCAAGAGCGCGAGCAGTACTTC
cdr3_aa: CASSEYLGLAGGQEREQYF

clone_size: .
j_call: TRBJ2-3
v_call: TRBV25-1
d_call: .
cdr3_nt: TGTGCCAGCAGTGAATTAACGGGCACAGATACGCAGTATTTT
cdr3_aa: CASSELTGTDTQYF

clone_size: few
j_call: TRBJ2-7
v_call: TRBV7-2
d_call: .
cdr3_nt: TGTGCCAGCAGCCCTAACTCCTACGAGCAGTACTTC
cdr3_aa: CASSPNSYEQYF

clone_size: .
j_call: TRBJ2-7
v_call: TRBV11-2
d_call: .
cdr3_nt: TGTGCCAGCAGCTTCCAGGGCAGCCCCTACGAGCAGTACTTC
cdr3_aa: CASSFQGSPYEQYF

clone_size: few
j_call: TRBJ1-1
v_call: TRBV4-3
d_call: .
cdr3_nt: TGCGCCAGCAGCGCAGGGATATTAATGAACACTGAAGCTTTCTTT
cdr3_aa: CASSAGILMNTEAFF

clone_size: .
j_call: TRBJ1-1
v_call: TRBV28
d_call: .
cdr3_nt: TGTGCCAGCAGTGCAAGGGGGGCGGGGAGTCACGCTGAAGCTTTCTTT
cdr3_aa: CASSARGAGSHAEAFF

clone_size: few
j_call: TRBJ2-3
v_call: TRBV6-5
d_call: .
cdr3_nt: TGTGCCAGCAGTCGCGAGCCTACATCCACAGATACGCAGTATTTT
cdr3_aa: CASSREPTSTDTQYF

clone_size: .
j_call: TRBJ1-1
v_call: TRBV11-3
d_call: .
cdr3_nt: TGTGCCAGCAGCTTAGCCGTGAACACTGAAGCTTTCTTT
cdr3_aa: CASSLAVNTEAFF

clone_size: once
j_call: TRBJ1-3
v_call: TRBV7-9
d_call: .
cdr3_nt: TGTGCCAGCAGCCTCGGGGGGAACACCATATATTTT
cdr3_aa: CASSLGGNTIYF

clone_size: .
j_call: TRBJ2-5
v_call: TRBV28
d_call: .
cdr3_nt: TGTGCCAGCAGTTTGTTAGATACCTCAGAGACCCAGTACTTC
cdr3_aa: CASSLLDTSETQYF

clone_size: .
j_call: TRBJ2-1
v_call: TRBV28
d_call: .
cdr3_nt: TGTGCCAGCAGTTTCGGGGGTGGAGGCACCTACAATGAGCAGTTCTTC
cdr3_aa: CASSFGGGGTYNEQFF

clone_size: .
j_call: TRBJ1-4
v_call: TRBV28
d_call: .
cdr3_nt: TGTGCCAGCACCACACCGGGGCGGGAGGAAAAACTGTTTTTT
cdr3_aa: CASTTPGREEKLFF

clone_size: few
j_call: TRBJ1-2
v_call: TRBV7-6
d_call: .
cdr3_nt: TGTGCCAGCAGCTTAGTCGACTATGGCTACACCTTC
cdr3_aa: CASSLVDYGYTF

clone_size: .
j_call: TRBJ2-3
v_call: TRBV6-1
d_call: TRBD2
cdr3_nt: TGTGCCAGCAGTTGGACTAGCGGGGGAACAGATACGCAGTATTTT
cdr3_aa: CASSWTSGGTDTQYF

clone_size: .
j_call: TRBJ2-5
v_call: TRBV7-9
d_call: .
cdr3_nt: TGTGCCAGCAGCGCGAGTGTGGGGGCCCAAGAGACCCAGTACTTC
cdr3_aa: CASSASVGAQETQYF

clone_size: .
j_call: TRBJ2-3
v_call: TRBV7-2
d_call: TRBD1
cdr3_nt: TGTGCCAGCAGCCAGAGACAGGGGACATTTCCCCACACAGATACGCAGTATTTT
cdr3_aa: CASSQRQGTFPHTDTQYF

clone_size: .
j_call: TRBJ1-4
v_call: TRBV2
d_call: .
cdr3_nt: TGTGCCAGCAGCGACCTTTACGGGGGCCCAACTAATGAAAAACTGTTTTTT
cdr3_aa: CASSDLYGGPTNEKLFF

clone_size: .
j_call: TRBJ2-7
v_call: TRBV6-5
d_call: TRBD1
cdr3_nt: TGTGCCAGCACGGGACAGGGGTACGAGCAGTACTTC
cdr3_aa: CASTGQGYEQYF

clone_size: .
j_call: TRBJ2-3
v_call: TRBV2
d_call: TRBD2
cdr3_nt: TGTGCCAGCAGTGAGCTAGCGGGGATATCAGATACGCAGTATTTT
cdr3_aa: CASSELAGISDTQYF

clone_size: .
j_call: TRBJ1-4
v_call: TRBV18
d_call: TRBD1
cdr3_nt: TGTGCCAGCTCACCCCCCTCCGACAGGGGGCAAAGGGAAAAACTGTTTTTT
cdr3_aa: CASSPPSDRGQREKLFF

clone_size: .
j_call: TRBJ1-5
v_call: TRBV7-2
d_call: .
cdr3_nt: TGTGCCAGCAGCTTAGAGGATTCGGGATGGTGGCCCCAGCATTTT
cdr3_aa: CASSLEDSGWWPQHF

clone_size: .
j_call: TRBJ1-1
v_call: TRBV5-1
d_call: .
cdr3_nt: TGCGCCAGCACCGACAGCCTGAACACTGAAGCTTTCTTT
cdr3_aa: CASTDSLNTEAFF

clone_size: .
j_call: TRBJ2-2
v_call: TRBV9
d_call: .
cdr3_nt: TGTGCCAGCGGTTGGGCCGGGGAGCTGTTTTTT
cdr3_aa: CASGWAGELFF

clone_size: .
j_call: TRBJ1-6
v_call: TRBV7-9
d_call: .
cdr3_nt: TGTGCCAGCAGCGACACAGGGAGCTCCTATAATTCACCCCTCCACTTT
cdr3_aa: CASSDTGSSYNSPLHF

clone_size: .
j_call: TRBJ1-6
v_call: TRBV4-3
d_call: .
cdr3_nt: TGCGCCAGCAGCCAAGTGGTGGGGTCCTATAATTCACCCCTCCACTTT
cdr3_aa: CASSQVVGSYNSPLHF

clone_size: .
j_call: TRBJ1-1
v_call: TRBV4-1
d_call: .
cdr3_nt: TGCGCCAGCAGCGAACTAACAGGGGAAGCTTTCTTT
cdr3_aa: CASSELTGEAFF

clone_size: .
j_call: TRBJ2-1
v_call: TRBV6-5
d_call: .
cdr3_nt: TGTGCCAGCAGTAGGACAGCGTACAATGAGCAGTTCTTC
cdr3_aa: CASSRTAYNEQFF